What follows describes a single T cell receptor (beta chain). As yet, its antigen is unknown. Only in-frame clones appear in the TCRdb table, and some are missing; sequencing was by immunoSEQ multiplex PCR. The table lists 1,400,000 or so clones, about 98.5% of them singletons, with approximately 0.4% in the top ten. The sample comes from a study of shared clonotypes between healthy human individuals. Background on the study: CD4 naive and memory got three plates each, CD8 naive two, CD8 memory one. Study outcomes and limitations: Naive subsets usually exceeded memory subsets in estimated richness.

The V and J ends lost 1 base and 2 bases, in that order; junction bases with no gene match: 5. The CDR3 loop spans 15 amino acids. Germline lookup yields CDR1 SGHTA and CDR2 FQGNSA. From CD4+ cells came CD45RA+ naive and CD45RA-negative memory subsets. The specimen was naive CD4+ T cells sorted from blood. Subset reported: CD45RA+ positively selected. The receptor's source is a man aged 30-40 years in good health. This rearrangement joins TRBV7-2 to TRBJ2-7; TRBD1 matches 7 bases. CDR3 DNA sequence: TGTGCCAGCAGCTTAGGGCCACAGGGGCCCTACGAGCAGTACTTC. Protein sequence: CASSLGPQGPYEQYF.